Listed here are 12 T cell receptor beta chains from one sample, sequenced in a study of blood T cell repertoires in COVID-19. TCRdb's copy holds only in-frame clones and misses some; the assay was immunoSEQ multiplex PCR. The data contain 30,000 or so clones, roughly 86% of them singletons. The specimen was peripheral blood. All receptors derive from a man older than 75 with active or convalescent COVID-19.

The chain carries TRBV7-6 and TRBJ2-7; weak D call: TRBD2 (5 bases). This CDR3 is built from 14 residues. Germline lookup yields CDR1 SGHVS and CDR2 FNYEAQ. V was shortened by 1 base and J by 3 bases, with 10 bases between the two germline ends. This CDR3 reads CASSLEDGLYEQYF. The DNA of the CDR3 is TGTGCCAGCAGCTTAGAAGACGGACTCTACGAGCAGTACTTC. Complete variable domain (other parts from reference TRBV7-6 and TRBJ2-7): GAGVSQSPRYKVTKRGQDVALRCDPISGHVSLYWYRQALGQGPEFLTYFNYEAQQDKSGLPNDRFSAERPEGSISTLTIQRTEQRDSAMYRCASSLEDGLYEQYFGPGTRLTVT.

CDR3 nucleotide sequence: TGTGCCACCAGTGATTTGGTGGCGGGACGTCTGGAGCAGTACTTC. It encodes CATSDLVAGRLEQYF. The J gene is TRBJ2-7, the V gene TRBV24-1; weak D call: TRBD2 (6 bases). The CDR3 is 15 amino acids. Germline V gene sequence: CDR1 KGHDR, CDR2 SFDVKD. The V gene lost 0 bases and the J gene lost 7 bases, with 15 bases spanning the gap.

The chain recombines TRBV6-7 with TRBJ2-7, with 8 bases identical to TRBD2. TRBV6-7 is recorded as an ORF, its role being uncertain. The ends lost 4 bases at V and 7 bases at J; junction bases unmatched: 12. CDR3 length: 15 residues. The DNA for the CDR3 is TGTGCCAGCAGTTTCCCCGGACTAGCCTTTGGGGAGCAGTACTTC. It specifies CASSFPGLAFGEQYF.

The chain employs TRBV2 and TRBJ2-5; D possibly corresponds to TRBD2 (5 bases). The CDR3 totals 15 residues. Germline assignment: CDR1 SNHLY and CDR2 FYNNEI. Trimming took off 6 bases at V and 4 bases at J, with 18 bases between the two ends. CDR3 coding DNA: TGTGCCAGCAGCGCCCGGGGAGTGGGTGGAGAGACCCAGTACTTC. Translation gives CASSARGVGGETQYF.

The rearrangement joins TRBV3-1 (or the pseudogene TRBV3-2) to TRBJ2-3, with 7 bases identical to TRBD2. The CDR3 extends over 15 amino acids. Germline lookup yields CDR1 LGHDT and CDR2 YNNKEL (reference sequence). After removal of 4 bases from V and 4 bases from J, the junction contained 8 bases not matched to a gene. CDR3 in amino acids: CASSRGLGLADTQYF. The CDR3, as DNA: TGTGCCAGCAGCCGAGGACTAGGTTTGGCAGATACGCAGTATTTT.

The DNA of the CDR3 is TGTGCCAGTAGTTCCGGACAGGGGAACACTGAAGCTTTCTTT. Its translation is CASSSGQGNTEAFF. The chain links TRBV19 to TRBJ1-1; 8 bases fit TRBD1. The CDR3 has 14 residues. The ends lost 5 bases at V and 1 base at J; junction bases unmatched: 3. CDR1 is LNHDA and CDR2 is SQIVND in the germline V gene (reference sequence).

The rearrangement joins TRBV6-5 to TRBJ2-5, with 7 nucleotides matching TRBD2. The CDR3 consists of 14 residues. CDR1 is MNHEY, CDR2 SVGAGI, per germline. V lost 6 bases, J lost 5 bases, and 9 bases stayed unmatched. CDR3 region: CASSASGIGETQYF. The CDR3 region has the DNA TGTGCCAGCAGCGCGAGCGGGATCGGTGAGACCCAGTACTTC.

V and J are TRBV11-3 and TRBJ1-1; D is possibly TRBD1 (5 bases). Trimming took off 4 bases at V and 6 bases at J, with 15 bases between the two ends. Per germline, CDR1 SGHNT and CDR2 YENEEA. This CDR3 comprises 14 residues. In DNA, the CDR3 is TGTGCCAGCAGCTCGACGGCAGGGAGGGCTGAAGCTTTCTTT. Its protein is CASSSTAGRAEAFF. Supplemented by reference TRBV11-3 and TRBJ1-1, the full variable domain reads EAGVVQSPRYKIIEKKQPVAFWCNPISGHNTLYWYLQNLGQGPELLIRYENEEAVDDSQLPKDRFSAERLKGVDSTLKIQPAELGDSAVYLCASSSTAGRAEAFFGQGTRLTVV.

The chain links TRBV3-1 (or the pseudogene TRBV3-2) to TRBJ2-7, with 11 bases fitting TRBD1. The length of the CDR3 is 14 residues. J lost 5 bases, V lost 4 bases, and 4 bases had no gene match. CDR1 and CDR2 from the germline V gene are LGHDT and YNNKEL (reference sequence). The CDR3 DNA reads TGTGCCAGCAGCCCGTGGGACAGGGGGAACGAGCAGTACTTC. Translating gives CASSPWDRGNEQYF.

This clone has more than one count but fewer than ten. The rearrangement uses TRBV28 and TRBJ1-1, with D maybe TRBD1 (5 bases). Germline V CDR1 and CDR2: MDHEN, SYDVKM. The germline V and J ends were trimmed by 2 bases and 1 base, with 11 bases remaining between them. The CDR3 is 15 residues long. CDR3 residues: CASSLGAAPNTEAFF. CDR3 sequence (DNA): TGTGCCAGCAGTTTAGGGGCAGCTCCGAACACTGAAGCTTTCTTT.

The V call is TRBV12-3 or TRBV12-4, the J call TRBJ2-3; the match to TRBD1 covers 8 bases. The V gene end was trimmed by 5 bases and the J gene end by 10 bases; junction bases not matched to a gene: 5. The length of the CDR3 is 12 residues. The CDR3 reads CASSPDRGAQYF. The CDR3 coding sequence is TGTGCCAGCAGTCCAGACAGGGGAGCGCAGTATTTT.

V and J are TRBV30 and TRBJ2-3; perhaps TRBD2 as D (5 bases). V lost 1 base, J lost 9 bases, and 11 bases lay in between. This CDR3 region has 12 residues. Germline CDR1 and CDR2: GTSNPN and SVGIG (reference sequence). CDR3: CAWSERGITQYF. CDR3 nucleotide sequence: TGTGCCTGGAGTGAAAGAGGGATAACGCAGTATTTT.